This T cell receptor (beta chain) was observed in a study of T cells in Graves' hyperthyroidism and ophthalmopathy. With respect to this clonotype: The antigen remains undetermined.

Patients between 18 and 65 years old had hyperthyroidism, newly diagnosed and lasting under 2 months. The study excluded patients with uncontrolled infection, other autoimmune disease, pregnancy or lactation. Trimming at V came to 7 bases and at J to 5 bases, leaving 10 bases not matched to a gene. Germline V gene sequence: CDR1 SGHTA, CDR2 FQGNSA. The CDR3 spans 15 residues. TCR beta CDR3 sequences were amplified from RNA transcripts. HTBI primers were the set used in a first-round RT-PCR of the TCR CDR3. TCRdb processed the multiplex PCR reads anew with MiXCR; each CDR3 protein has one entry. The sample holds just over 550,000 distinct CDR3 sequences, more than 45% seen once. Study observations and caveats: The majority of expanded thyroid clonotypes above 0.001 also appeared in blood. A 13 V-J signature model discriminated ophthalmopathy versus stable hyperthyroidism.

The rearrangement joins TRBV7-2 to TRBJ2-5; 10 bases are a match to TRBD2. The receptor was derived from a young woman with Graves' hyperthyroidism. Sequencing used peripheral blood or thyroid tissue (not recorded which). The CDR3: CASTESASGSETQYF. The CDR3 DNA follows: TGTGCCAGCACCGAATCGGCTAGCGGGAGTGAGACCCAGTACTTC.